This T cell receptor beta chain is from a study of T cells in localized non-small cell lung cancer. TCRdb's table, derived via immunoSEQ multiplex PCR, lists solely in-frame clones and lacks some. Of about 23,000 clones in the sample, about 86% were seen once. The sample was peripheral blood, taken before any cancer treatment. This receptor was obtained from a woman aged 35 to 70 with stage I lung adenocarcinoma.

The CDR3 reads CASSPSLGQGYEQYF. CDR3 sequence (DNA): TGTGCCAGCAGCCCCAGCTTAGGACAGGGCTACGAGCAGTACTTC. The genes are TRBV7-8 and TRBJ2-7, with 8 bases that match TRBD1. The trim removed 5 bases at V and 3 bases at J, leaving 9 bases unmatched. The CDR3 is 15 amino acids. Germline-derived CDR1 and CDR2 are SGHVS and FQNEAQ.